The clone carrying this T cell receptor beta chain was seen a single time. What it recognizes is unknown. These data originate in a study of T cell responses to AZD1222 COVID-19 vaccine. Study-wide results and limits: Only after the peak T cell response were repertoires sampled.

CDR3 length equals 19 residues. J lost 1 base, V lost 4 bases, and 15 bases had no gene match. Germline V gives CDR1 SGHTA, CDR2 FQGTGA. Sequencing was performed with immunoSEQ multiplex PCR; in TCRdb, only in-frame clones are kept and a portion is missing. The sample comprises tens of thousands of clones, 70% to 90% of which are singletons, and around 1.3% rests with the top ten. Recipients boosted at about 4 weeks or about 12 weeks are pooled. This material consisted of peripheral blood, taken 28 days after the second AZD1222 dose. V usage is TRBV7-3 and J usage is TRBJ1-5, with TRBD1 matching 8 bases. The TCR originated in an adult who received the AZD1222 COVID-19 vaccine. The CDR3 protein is CASSSLRTGQLYSNQPQHF. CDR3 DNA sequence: TGTGCCAGCAGCTCACTACGGACAGGGCAATTATACAGCAATCAGCCCCAGCATTTT.